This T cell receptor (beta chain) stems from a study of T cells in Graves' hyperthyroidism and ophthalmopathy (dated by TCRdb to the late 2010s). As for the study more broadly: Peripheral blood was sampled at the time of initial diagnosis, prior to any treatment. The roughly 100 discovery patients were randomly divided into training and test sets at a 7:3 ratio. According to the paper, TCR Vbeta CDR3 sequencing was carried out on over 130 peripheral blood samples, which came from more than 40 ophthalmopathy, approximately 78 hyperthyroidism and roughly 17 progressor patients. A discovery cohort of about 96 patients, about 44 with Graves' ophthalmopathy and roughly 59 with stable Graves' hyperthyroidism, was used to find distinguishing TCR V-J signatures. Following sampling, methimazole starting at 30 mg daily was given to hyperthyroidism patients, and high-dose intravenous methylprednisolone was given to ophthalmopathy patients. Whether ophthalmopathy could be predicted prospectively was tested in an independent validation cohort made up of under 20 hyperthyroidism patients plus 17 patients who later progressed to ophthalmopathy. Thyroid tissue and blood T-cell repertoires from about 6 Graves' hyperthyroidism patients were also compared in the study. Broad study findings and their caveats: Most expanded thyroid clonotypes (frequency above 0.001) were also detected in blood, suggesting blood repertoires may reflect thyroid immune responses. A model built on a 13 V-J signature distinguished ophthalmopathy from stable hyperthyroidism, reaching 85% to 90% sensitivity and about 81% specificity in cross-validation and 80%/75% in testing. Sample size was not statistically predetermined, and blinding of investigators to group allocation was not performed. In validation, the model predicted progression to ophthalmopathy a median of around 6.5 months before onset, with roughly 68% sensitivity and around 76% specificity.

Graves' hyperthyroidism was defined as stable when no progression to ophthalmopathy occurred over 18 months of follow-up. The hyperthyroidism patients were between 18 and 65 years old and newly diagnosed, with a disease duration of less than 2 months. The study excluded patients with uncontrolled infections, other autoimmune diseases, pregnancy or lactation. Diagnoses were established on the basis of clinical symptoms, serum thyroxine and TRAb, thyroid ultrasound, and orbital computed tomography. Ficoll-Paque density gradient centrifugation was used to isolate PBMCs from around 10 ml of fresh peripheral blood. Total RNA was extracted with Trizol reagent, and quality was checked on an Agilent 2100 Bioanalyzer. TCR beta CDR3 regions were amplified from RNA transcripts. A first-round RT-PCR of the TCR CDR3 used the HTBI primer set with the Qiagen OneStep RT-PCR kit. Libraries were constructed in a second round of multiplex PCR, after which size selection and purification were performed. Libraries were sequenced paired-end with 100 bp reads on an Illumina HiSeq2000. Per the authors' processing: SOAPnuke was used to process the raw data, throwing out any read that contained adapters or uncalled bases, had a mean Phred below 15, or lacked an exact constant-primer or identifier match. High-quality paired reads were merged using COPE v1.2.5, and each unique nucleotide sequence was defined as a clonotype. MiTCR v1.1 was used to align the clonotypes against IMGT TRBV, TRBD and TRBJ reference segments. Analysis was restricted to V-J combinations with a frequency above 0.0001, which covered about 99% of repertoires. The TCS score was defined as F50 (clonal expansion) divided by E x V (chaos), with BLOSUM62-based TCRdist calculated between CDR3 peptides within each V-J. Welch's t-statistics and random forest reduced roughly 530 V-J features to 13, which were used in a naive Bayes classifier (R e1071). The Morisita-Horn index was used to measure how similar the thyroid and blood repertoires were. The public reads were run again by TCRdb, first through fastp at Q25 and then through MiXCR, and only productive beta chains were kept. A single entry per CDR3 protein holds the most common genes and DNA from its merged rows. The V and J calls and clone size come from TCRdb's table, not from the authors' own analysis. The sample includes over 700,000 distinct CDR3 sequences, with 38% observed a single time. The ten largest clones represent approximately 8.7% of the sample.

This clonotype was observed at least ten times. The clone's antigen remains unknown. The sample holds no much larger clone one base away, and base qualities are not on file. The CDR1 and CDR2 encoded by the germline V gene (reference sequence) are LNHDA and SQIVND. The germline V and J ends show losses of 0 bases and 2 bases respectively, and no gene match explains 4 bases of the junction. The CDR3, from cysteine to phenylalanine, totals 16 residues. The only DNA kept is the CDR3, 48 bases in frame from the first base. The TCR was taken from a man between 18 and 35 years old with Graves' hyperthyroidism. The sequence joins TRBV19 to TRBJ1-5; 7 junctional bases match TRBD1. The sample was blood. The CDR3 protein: CASSIESTGRNQPQHF. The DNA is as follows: TGTGCCAGTAGTATAGAATCGACAGGGCGCAATCAGCCCCAGCATTTT.